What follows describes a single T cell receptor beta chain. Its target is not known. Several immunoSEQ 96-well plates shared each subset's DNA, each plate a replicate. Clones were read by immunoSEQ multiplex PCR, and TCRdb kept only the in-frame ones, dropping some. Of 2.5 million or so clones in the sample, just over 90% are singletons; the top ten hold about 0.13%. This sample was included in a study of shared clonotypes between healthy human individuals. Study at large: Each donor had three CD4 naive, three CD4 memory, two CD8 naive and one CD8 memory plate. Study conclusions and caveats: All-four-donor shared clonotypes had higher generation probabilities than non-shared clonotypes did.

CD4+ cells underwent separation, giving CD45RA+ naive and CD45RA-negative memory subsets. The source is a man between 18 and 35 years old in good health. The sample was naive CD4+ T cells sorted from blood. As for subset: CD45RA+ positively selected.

The CDR3 is CASGLTGFSEQYF. DNA of the CDR3: TGTGCTAGTGGTTTAACAGGCTTCTCCGAGCAGTACTTC. The gene calls are TRBV12-5 and TRBJ2-7; D is perhaps TRBD1 (5 bases). CDR3 length: 13 residues. Germline V gene lookup returns CDR1 LGHNT and CDR2 FRNRAP. The V and J ends lost 3 bases and 6 bases respectively, with 12 bases between them. Full variable domain (outside the CDR3, taken from reference TRBV12-5 and TRBJ2-7): DARVTQTPRHKVTEMGQEVTMRCQPILGHNTVFWYRQTMMQGLELLAYFRNRAPLDDSGMPKDRFSAEMPDATLATLKIQPSEPRDSAVYFCASGLTGFSEQYFGPGTRLTVT.